The text below deals with one T cell receptor (beta chain). These data come from a study of technical replicates of blood from several donors. Trimming at V came to 1 base and at J to 6 bases, leaving 3 bases not matched to a gene. The CDR3 extends over 13 amino acids. Germline values: CDR1 SGHVS, CDR2 FNYEAQ. The method was immunoSEQ multiplex PCR; TCRdb's version includes in-frame clones alone and lacks a portion of them. This table holds 55,000 to 60,000 clones, around 93% found once. The V and J genes are TRBV7-6 and TRBJ2-7; 7 positions match TRBD2. This sequence was found in a human donor in good health. Some clones in this sample may be carry-over from other donors' samples. Source material: PBMCs. The CDR3 region is CASSLELASEQYF. DNA of the CDR3: TGTGCCAGCAGCTTAGAACTAGCGTCCGAGCAGTACTTC.